What follows describes a single T cell receptor (beta chain). As yet, its antigen is unknown. Trimming removed 0 bases at V and 7 bases at J, with 6 bases between. The CDR3 consists of 11 residues. The V gene's germline CDR1 is SQVTM and CDR2 ANQGSEA. In making TCR beta libraries, quantitative 5'-RACE with molecular barcodes was used. Each CDR3 protein is one row after TCRdb ran MiXCR on the 5' RACE reads. The table shows roughly 440,000 distinct CDR3 sequences, with roughly 18% occurring only once. The sample is drawn from a study of CD8 T cells in ankylosing spondylitis. Study results and caveats: Apparently characteristic of ankylosing spondylitis blood was a TCR beta motif (about 8 highly homologous variants).

The TCR was taken from a male donor with ankylosing spondylitis. The sequencing sample was made of blood, either unsorted or a sorted T cell fraction (not recorded which). V usage is TRBV29-1 and J usage is TRBJ2-5, with unresolved D. The CDR3 here is CSVEDRMTQYF. CDR3 coding DNA: TGCAGCGTTGAAGATCGGATGACCCAGTACTTC.